The 20 T cell receptor beta chains in this list originate from one sample, sequenced in a study of monozygotic twins with inflammatory bowel disease. TCRdb re-called the 5' RACE reads, yielding one record per CDR3 amino acid sequence without DNA. Listed are around 380,000 distinct CDR3 sequences; roughly 2.5% falls within the top ten. Sequenced material: blood. The receptor source for this set is a human donor with ulcerative colitis or Crohn's disease, or a healthy co-twin of an affected twin (not recorded which).

The rearrangement joins TRBV18 to TRBJ2-3; TCRdb proposes TRBD2, but this gene call is untestable without DNA. The CDR3 consists of 15 residues. Looked up from germline, CDR1 is KGHSH and CDR2 is LQKENI. This CDR3 reads CASSPQVTGADTQYF.

This chain links TRBV20-1 with TRBJ2-1; as DNA is missing, the TRBD1 call by TCRdb cannot be tested. The CDR3 consists of 12 residues. Germline CDR1 reads DFQATT; CDR2 reads SNEGSKA (reference sequence). The CDR3 sequence: CSAPDRNNEQFF.

This chain uses TRBV5-1 with TRBJ1-5; TCRdb reports TRBD1, a call that lacks DNA to check it against. CDR3 length: 15 residues. CDR1 and CDR2 from the germline V gene are SGHRS and YFSETQ. The CDR3 spells CASSLMGQANQPQHF.

This sequence joins TRBV3-1 and TRBJ2-1; lacking DNA, the TRBD1 call made by TCRdb goes unchecked. Germline V gene sequence: CDR1 LGHDT, CDR2 YNNKEL (reference sequence). The CDR3 spans 12 residues. This CDR3 is CASSWQGGLQFF.

This CDR3 reads CASSLGAGSRNEQFF. The chain joins TRBV27 to TRBJ2-1; TCRdb designates TRBD1, a call that cannot be tested without DNA. The CDR3 length is 15 residues. Germline V gene lookup returns CDR1 MNHEY and CDR2 SMNVEV (reference sequence).

V gene TRBV20-1 combines with J gene TRBJ1-2; TCRdb returns TRBD1, unconfirmable since there is no DNA. Germline CDR1 DFQATT, CDR2 SNEGSKA (reference sequence). The CDR3 loop spans 12 amino acids. CDR3 sequence reads: CSARRTVYGYTF.

The J gene is TRBJ2-7, the V gene TRBV20-1; TCRdb names TRBD2, which stays unverified in the absence of DNA. Per germline, CDR1 DFQATT and CDR2 SNEGSKA (reference sequence). The CDR3 has 14 residues. CDR3: CSARGEGSPYEQYF.

The V call is TRBV7-2, the J call TRBJ2-7. The germline V gene has CDR1 SGHTA and CDR2 FQGNSA. The CDR3 runs to 15 residues. The CDR3 is CASSLGHLSAYEQYF.

This chain links TRBV12-3 or TRBV12-4 with TRBJ1-2. CDR3 length equals 12 residues. The CDR3 sequence: CASSGVNYGYTF.

The rearrangement joins TRBV6-5 to TRBJ2-1; TCRdb indicates TRBD1, and absent DNA this call remains unverified. The CDR3 sequence is 15 residues long. Germline V gene sequence: CDR1 MNHEY, CDR2 SVGAGI. The chain's CDR3 is CASSSVRGGYNEQFF.

The chain uses TRBV5-1 and TRBJ2-2; the TCRdb D gene call, TRBD1, has no DNA to confirm it. This CDR3 spans 16 amino acids. Germline-derived CDR1 and CDR2 are SGHRS and YFSETQ. CDR3 in amino acids: CASSLWGKGNTGELFF. The full variable domain, completed using reference TRBV5-1 and TRBJ2-2, is KAGVTQTPRYLIKTRGQQVTLSCSPISGHRSVSWYQQTPGQGLQFLFEYFSETQRNKGNFPGRFSGRQFSNSRSEMNVSTLELGDSALYLCASSLWGKGNTGELFFGEGSRLTVL.

The rearrangement uses TRBV4-1 and TRBJ2-5. Germline CDR1 MGHRA, CDR2 YSYEKL. The CDR3 length is 17 residues. The CDR3 reads CASTQRLSGDYQETQYF.

The V gene is TRBV5-5, the J gene TRBJ2-7. CDR1 and CDR2 (germline): SGHKS, YYEKEE (reference sequence). This CDR3 is 12 amino acids long. CDR3 in amino acids: CASSSGLGEQYF.

The gene calls are TRBV18 and TRBJ2-7; there is no DNA to check the TCRdb D call of TRBD2. The CDR3 is 14 amino acids. Germline V gene sequence: CDR1 KGHSH, CDR2 LQKENI. The CDR3 sequence: CASSPPGRFYEQYF.

The V call is TRBV24-1, the J call TRBJ2-2; TCRdb reports TRBD2, a call that lacks DNA to check it against. Germline V lookup: CDR1 KGHDR, CDR2 SFDVKD. This CDR3 is built from 17 residues. The CDR3 sequence: CATSDLSSGEYTGELFF.

V and J are TRBV25-1 and TRBJ1-1; the D gene TCRdb calls, TRBD1, cannot be checked with no DNA. Per the germline V gene, CDR1 is MGHDK and CDR2 is SYGVNS. This CDR3 has 13 amino acids. CDR3 sequence: CASTTGSSYEAFF. Full variable domain (remainder filled in from reference TRBV25-1 and TRBJ1-1): EADIYQTPRYLVIGTGKKITLECSQTMGHDKMYWYQQDPGMELHLIHYSYGVNSTEKGDLSSESTVSRIRTEHFPLTLESARPSHTSQYLCASTTGSSYEAFFGQGTRLTVV.

This chain connects TRBV30 to TRBJ1-6; with no DNA, the TCRdb D assignment of TRBD1 cannot be verified. This CDR3 is built from 16 residues. Germline CDR1 and CDR2: GTSNPN and SVGIG (reference sequence). The CDR3 region is CAWRWGGSSYNSPLHF.

The chain's CDR3 is CASGATSGGHTDTQYF. The chain employs TRBV5-6 and TRBJ2-3; TCRdb proposes TRBD2, but this gene call is untestable without DNA. Germline assignment: CDR1 SGHDT and CDR2 YYEEEE. This CDR3 contains 16 residues.

The rearrangement joins TRBV12-3 or TRBV12-4 to TRBJ2-2; the TRBD1 assignment by TCRdb is unverifiable without DNA. CDR3 length: 14 residues. CDR3 protein: CASRESGVTGELFF.

The V and J genes are TRBV7-3 and TRBJ2-2. Germline V gene sequence: CDR1 SGHTA, CDR2 FQGTGA. The CDR3 spans 15 residues. CDR3 region: CASSKDVTNTGELFF.